A single sample is the source of the 18 T cell receptor beta chains below, sequenced in a study of T cell responses to AZD1222 COVID-19 vaccine. Data came from immunoSEQ multiplex PCR; TCRdb stores just in-frame clones and leaves some out. In the table there are about 79,000 clones, around 82% of which are singletons. This material consisted of peripheral blood, taken on day 0 of AZD1222 vaccination. Receptor source: an adult in good health.

The rearrangement joins TRBV27 to TRBJ2-2, with D perhaps being TRBD1 or TRBD2 (7 bases each). Germline CDR1 is MNHEY and CDR2 is SMNVEV (reference sequence). CDR3 size: 16 residues. V shed 0 bases and J shed 3 bases, with 11 bases lying between them. CDR3 DNA: TGTGCCAGCAGTTTATCCCCAGGGGGGGACACCGGGGAGCTGTTTTTT. Translated: CASSLSPGGDTGELFF.

The rearrangement links TRBV2 to TRBJ1-5, with TRBD1 matching 7 bases. Germline V lookup: CDR1 SNHLY, CDR2 FYNNEI. This CDR3 has 15 amino acids. J was trimmed by 6 bases and V by 3 bases; bases with no gene match: 8. The CDR3 region has the DNA TGTGCCAGCAGTGATGTCGGGGCAGGGGGTCAGCCCCAGCATTTT. Translation gives CASSDVGAGGQPQHF.

The chain couples TRBV11-2 to TRBJ1-1; D remains ambiguous. V was pared by 3 bases and J by 2 bases, with 13 bases between. The CDR3 is 15 amino acids. Germline CDR1 SGHAT, CDR2 FQNNGV. Written as DNA, the CDR3 is TGTGCCAGCAGCTTTAGTGAGCAACTAAACACTGAAGCTTTCTTT. It codes for CASSFSEQLNTEAFF.

The chain uses TRBV6-5 and TRBJ1-2, with D maybe TRBD1 (6 bases). The germline V and J ends were trimmed by 0 bases and 1 base, with 12 bases remaining between them. Germline V CDR1 and CDR2: MNHEY, SVGAGI. CDR3 length: 16 residues. CDR3 loop: CASSYSIGRGNYGYTF. The CDR3 DNA reads as TGTGCCAGCAGTTACTCGATAGGCAGGGGTAACTATGGCTACACCTTC.

The J gene is TRBJ2-7, the V gene TRBV28; TRBD1 matches 7 bases. CDR1 and CDR2 from the germline V gene are MDHEN and SYDVKM. J lost 2 bases, V lost 2 bases, and 3 bases had no gene match. This CDR3 spans 14 amino acids. CDR3 DNA: TGTGCCAGCAGTTTAGAGGGGGCGGCCTACGAGCAGTACTTC. Its protein product is CASSLEGAAYEQYF. The complete variable domain, with remaining parts taken from reference TRBV28 and TRBJ2-7, reads DVKVTQSSRYLVKRTGEKVFLECVQDMDHENMFWYRQDPGLGLRLIYFSYDVKMKEKGDIPEGYSVSREKKERFSLILESASTNQTSMYLCASSLEGAAYEQYFGPGTRLTVT.

The rearrangement joins TRBV6-5 to TRBJ2-7, with 7 positions matching TRBD1. Germline V gene sequence: CDR1 MNHEY, CDR2 SVGAGI. CDR3 length: 13 amino acids. The V and J ends lost 4 bases and 5 bases, in that order; junction bases with no gene match: 5. The CDR3 region is CASSSPTGNEQYF. CDR3 DNA sequence: TGTGCCAGCAGTTCCCCGACAGGGAACGAGCAGTACTTC.

The J gene is TRBJ2-7, the V gene TRBV19, with D possibly being TRBD2 (5 bases). This CDR3 region has 17 residues. From germline, CDR1 is LNHDA and CDR2 SQIVND (reference sequence). V was pared by 6 bases and J by 3 bases, with 24 bases between. The CDR3: CASRARRGEKLGYEQYF. The CDR3 nucleotides are TGTGCCAGTAGAGCCCGTCGGGGTGAGAAATTAGGCTACGAGCAGTACTTC. Full variable domain (remainder filled in from reference TRBV19 and TRBJ2-7): DGGITQSPKYLFRKEGQNVTLSCEQNLNHDAMYWYRQDPGQGLRLIYYSQIVNDFQKGDIAEGYSVSREKKESFPLTVTSAQKNPTAFYLCASRARRGEKLGYEQYFGPGTRLTVT.

The chain employs TRBV5-1 and TRBJ2-1; TRBD2 is a possible D gene (6 bases). Trimming removed 5 bases at V and 4 bases at J, with 13 bases between. The CDR3 sequence is 14 residues long. The germline CDR1 and CDR2 sequences are SGHRS and YFSETQ. The chain's CDR3 is CASREGQSYNEQFF. Here the CDR3 DNA reads TGCGCCAGCAGGGAGGGCCAATCTTACAATGAGCAGTTCTTC.

This sequence joins TRBV7-2 and TRBJ1-6; D is unresolved. CDR3 length: 15 amino acids. The V gene's germline CDR1 is SGHTA and CDR2 FQGNSA. Trimming left V 0 bases short and J 6 bases short, with 9 bases between. CDR3 region: CASSLALTANSPLHF. The CDR3 DNA follows: TGTGCCAGCAGCTTAGCGCTAACAGCTAATTCACCCCTCCACTTT.

The V call is TRBV14, the J call TRBJ1-2, with D unresolved. Trimming left V 2 bases short and J 6 bases short, with 7 bases between. CDR3 length: 12 residues. From germline, CDR1 is SGHDN and CDR2 FVKESK. The CDR3 spells CASSQWVHGYTF. For the CDR3, the DNA is TGTGCCAGCAGCCAATGGGTCCATGGCTACACCTTC.

This clone was seen only once. This chain links TRBV6-5 with TRBJ1-1, with no clear D. This CDR3 contains 12 residues. Trimming pared 5 bases from V and 3 bases from J, leaving 7 bases between. CDR1 is MNHEY and CDR2 is SVGAGI in the germline V gene. The CDR3 coding sequence is TGTGCCAGCAGTATCCCTTACACTGAAGCTTTCTTT. This sequence encodes CASSIPYTEAFF.

The J gene is TRBJ2-2, the V gene TRBV28; D might be TRBD1 or TRBD2, each matching 5 bases. Germline V gene sequence: CDR1 MDHEN, CDR2 SYDVKM. The CDR3 runs 16 residues. The V end was cut by 4 bases, the J end by 7 bases, with 19 bases between. The CDR3 DNA is TGTGCCAGCAGTTCCGGGGCGCAGGGTTCATACGGGGAGCTGTTTTTT. It is translated as CASSSGAQGSYGELFF.

The chain combines TRBV4-1 with TRBJ1-2, with a possible D match to TRBD1 (5 bases). The V and J ends lost 0 bases and 8 bases respectively, with 19 bases between them. The germline V gene encodes CDR1 MGHRA and CDR2 YSYEKL. The CDR3 is made up of 16 amino acids. CDR3 DNA: TGCGCCAGCAGCCAAGATCTGGGTAGGGGTTTTAAGGGCTACACCTTC. Protein product: CASSQDLGRGFKGYTF.

The chain joins TRBV29-1 to TRBJ1-1, with 9 bases fitting TRBD1. V dropped 6 bases and J dropped 6; count of bases not matched to a gene: 11. This CDR3 has 14 amino acids. The germline V gene encodes CDR1 SQVTM and CDR2 ANQGSEA. CDR3 amino acids: CSVDPTGGRAEAFF. In DNA form, the CDR3 reads TGCAGCGTGGACCCTACAGGGGGCAGAGCTGAAGCTTTCTTT.

This clone was recorded a few times. The chain joins TRBV6-5 to TRBJ2-5; perhaps TRBD2 as D (7 bases). V shed 5 bases and J shed 3 bases, with 16 bases lying between them. The CDR3 runs 15 residues. Germline V lookup: CDR1 MNHEY, CDR2 SVGAGI. The CDR3 reads CASSPRGGVEETQYF. The CDR3 DNA reads as TGTGCCAGCAGTCCGAGGGGGGGTGTAGAAGAGACCCAGTACTTC.

The chain recombines TRBV7-6 with TRBJ1-1; a weak D match, TRBD1 (6 bases). This CDR3 is 15 amino acids long. V was trimmed by 1 base and J by 1 base, leaving 10 bases between them. The V gene's germline CDR1 is SGHVS and CDR2 FNYEAQ. The CDR3 coding sequence is TGTGCCAGCAGCTTAGGGGGGGGCGGGAACACTGAAGCTTTCTTT. This encodes CASSLGGGGNTEAFF.

The chain combines TRBV2 with TRBJ1-6; D is unresolved. Trimming removed 7 bases at V and 7 bases at J, with 17 bases between. Looked up from germline, CDR1 is SNHLY and CDR2 is FYNNEI. There are 15 residues in the CDR3. This chain's CDR3 is CASNEGNRQNSPLHF. Written as DNA, the CDR3 is TGTGCCAGCAACGAAGGTAACCGCCAGAATTCACCCCTCCACTTT.

This chain joins TRBV2 and TRBJ1-4; no clear D. There are 14 residues in the CDR3. V shed 3 bases and J shed 8 bases, with 13 bases lying between them. Germline CDR1 SNHLY, CDR2 FYNNEI. CDR3 sequence (DNA): TGTGCCAGCAGTGAGGGCTCCGGACGGGAAAAACTGTTTTTT. Amino acid sequence: CASSEGSGREKLFF.